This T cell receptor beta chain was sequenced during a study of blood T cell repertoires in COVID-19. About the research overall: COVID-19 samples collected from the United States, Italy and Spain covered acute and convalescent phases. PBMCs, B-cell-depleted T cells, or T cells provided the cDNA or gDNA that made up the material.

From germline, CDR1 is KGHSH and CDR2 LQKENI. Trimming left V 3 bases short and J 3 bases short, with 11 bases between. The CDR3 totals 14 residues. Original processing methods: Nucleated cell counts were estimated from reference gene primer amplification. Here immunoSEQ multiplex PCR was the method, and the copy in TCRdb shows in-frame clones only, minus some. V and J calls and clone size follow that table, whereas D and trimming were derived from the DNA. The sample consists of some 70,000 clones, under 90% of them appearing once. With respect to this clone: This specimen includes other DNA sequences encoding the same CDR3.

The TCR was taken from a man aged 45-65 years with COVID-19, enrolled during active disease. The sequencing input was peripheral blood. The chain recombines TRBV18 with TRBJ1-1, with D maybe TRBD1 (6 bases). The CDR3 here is CASSPTGGDTEAFF. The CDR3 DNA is TGTGCCAGCTCACCGACAGGAGGAGACACTGAAGCTTTCTTT.